A selection of T cell receptor beta chains follows, all from one sample in a study of blood T cell repertoires in COVID-19. The data were produced by immunoSEQ multiplex PCR, yet TCRdb's version contains in-frame clones alone and is incomplete. This sample has some 210,000 clones, with roughly 87% found just once. The sequencing sample was made of PBMCs or T cells enriched from blood (not recorded which). Receptors originate from a man in his late teens or twenties with acute COVID-19. Each CDR3 is given with its conserved first and last residue. A D gene is named only where the DNA matches it firmly. Clone sizes are given selectively: once, few, many, or a class where the clone is expanded.

v_call,clone_size,d_call,j_call,cdr3_aa,cdr3_nt
TRBV30,.,.,TRBJ2-5,CAWSGTDQETQYF,TGTGCCTGGAGCGGGACTGATCAAGAGACCCAGTACTTC
TRBV7-2,.,.,TRBJ2-5,CASSYGGGETQYF,TGTGCCAGCAGCTATGGGGGCGGAGAGACCCAGTACTTC
TRBV5-6,.,.,TRBJ1-3,CASSLVGVDRQPGNTIYF,TGTGCCAGCAGCTTGGTAGGCGTTGACAGGCAACCTGGAAACACCATATATTTT
TRBV6-1,.,TRBD2,TRBJ2-7,CASSGGLAGGHSYEQYF,TGTGCCAGCAGTGGGGGACTAGCGGGAGGGCACTCCTACGAGCAGTACTTC
TRBV18,.,.,TRBJ2-2,CASSIGGLNTGELFF,TGTGCCAGCTCAATCGGGGGTCTGAACACCGGGGAGCTGTTTTTT
TRBV24-1,.,TRBD1,TRBJ1-5,CATSAGQYSNQPQHF,TGTGCCACCAGTGCGGGACAGTATAGCAATCAGCCCCAGCATTTT
TRBV27,few,.,TRBJ2-1,CASSSNLPRGNEQFF,TGTGCCAGCAGTTCAAACCTCCCGCGAGGGAATGAGCAGTTCTTC
TRBV7-2,once,TRBD1,TRBJ2-7,CASSLGPTGGSYEQYF,TGTGCCAGCAGCTTAGGCCCAACAGGGGGCTCCTACGAGCAGTACTTC
TRBV7-9,.,.,TRBJ2-7,CATTGTSSYEQYF,TGTGCCACTACCGGGACTTCCTCCTACGAGCAGTACTTC
TRBV27,.,.,TRBJ2-5,CASSSEVRETQYF,TGTGCCAGCAGTTCAGAAGTAAGAGAGACCCAGTACTTC
TRBV6-6,once,.,TRBJ1-2,CASSQFAGYTF,TGTGCCAGCAGTCAGTTCGCGGGCTACACCTTC
TRBV2,.,TRBD2,TRBJ2-7,CASRLAGSSYEQYF,TGTGCCAGCAGACTAGCGGGGAGCTCCTACGAGCAGTACTTC
TRBV11-3,.,TRBD1,TRBJ1-1,CASSKWIWTTGESTEAFF,TGTGCCAGCAGCAAATGGATATGGACTACAGGGGAAAGCACTGAAGCTTTCTTT
TRBV7-9,.,.,TRBJ1-2,CASSLRQGYGYTF,TGTGCCAGCAGCTTACGGCAGGGCTATGGCTACACCTTC
TRBV2,.,TRBD1,TRBJ2-5,CASSERGRSQETQYF,TGTGCCAGCAGTGAAAGGGGGCGGAGCCAAGAGACCCAGTACTTC
TRBV28,.,.,TRBJ2-7,CASSFEGGRPHYEQYF,TGTGCCAGCAGTTTTGAGGGCGGTCGGCCCCACTACGAGCAGTACTTC
TRBV19,.,.,TRBJ2-7,CASSPRTAYEQYF,TGTGCCAGTAGCCCCCGGACAGCCTACGAGCAGTACTTC
TRBV30,.,.,TRBJ2-7,CAWTPVEGTYEQYF,TGTGCCTGGACGCCAGTTGAGGGAACCTACGAGCAGTACTTC
TRBV28,.,.,TRBJ1-4,CASSLRGYNEKLFF,TGTGCCAGCAGTTTAAGGGGCTATAATGAAAAACTGTTTTTT
TRBV30,.,TRBD2,TRBJ2-7,CAWTSGMSEQYF,TGTGCCTGGACTAGCGGGATGTCGGAGCAGTACTTC
TRBV5-4,.,.,TRBJ2-7,CASSFSGEQYF,TGTGCCAGCAGCTTTAGTGGCGAGCAGTACTTC
TRBV27,.,TRBD1,TRBJ2-1,CASADRGSYNEQFF,TGTGCCAGCGCTGACAGGGGGTCCTACAATGAGCAGTTCTTC
TRBV28,.,.,TRBJ2-2,CASTTVNTGELFF,TGTGCCTCTACGACAGTGAACACCGGGGAGCTGTTTTTT
TRBV24-1,few,.,TRBJ1-5,CATSATASNQPQHF,TGTGCCACCAGTGCCACAGCTAGCAATCAGCCCCAGCATTTT
TRBV7-6,few,.,TRBJ2-3,CASSLGHHTPTDTQYF,TGTGCCAGCAGCCTAGGACATCACACACCCACAGATACGCAGTATTTT
TRBV28,.,TRBD1,TRBJ1-5,CASSHRGRLYSNQPQHF,TGTGCCAGCAGTCACAGGGGACGACTTTATAGCAATCAGCCCCAGCATTTT
TRBV10-1,once,TRBD2,TRBJ2-5,CASEGKWASGEETQYF,TGCGCCAGCGAAGGTAAGTGGGCTAGCGGAGAAGAGACCCAGTACTTC
TRBV7-9,.,.,TRBJ2-1,CASSLGVGNEQFF,TGTGCCAGCAGCTTAGGAGTCGGGAATGAGCAGTTCTTC
TRBV28,.,.,TRBJ2-1,CASNSQVSSSPSQFF,TGTGCCAGCAATTCGCAAGTTTCTAGCTCCCCTAGTCAGTTCTTC
TRBV2,.,TRBD2,TRBJ2-7,CASSGTSGHYEQYF,TGTGCCAGCAGTGGGACTAGCGGACATTACGAGCAGTACTTC
TRBV5-1,.,.,TRBJ2-1,CASSLGAHSSYNEQFF,TGCGCCAGCAGCTTGGGAGCGCATAGCTCCTACAATGAGCAGTTCTTC
TRBV6-2/TRBV6-3,.,TRBD1,TRBJ2-2,CASSRPGGITGELFF,TGTGCCAGCAGTAGACCAGGGGGCATCACCGGGGAGCTGTTTTTT
TRBV7-9,.,TRBD1,TRBJ2-7,CASSSDRDRGNEQYF,TGTGCCAGCAGCTCCGACCGGGACAGGGGGAACGAGCAGTACTTC
TRBV27,.,.,TRBJ1-6,CASSLWDTYSPLHF,TGTGCCAGCAGTTTATGGGACACTTATTCACCCCTCCACTTT
TRBV5-1,.,.,TRBJ2-2,CASSFGGNTGELFF,TGCGCCAGCAGCTTCGGGGGGAACACCGGGGAGCTGTTTTTT